The next 22 T cell receptor beta chains were all read from a single sample in a study of blood T cell repertoires in COVID-19. Generated by immunoSEQ multiplex PCR, the TCRdb table keeps only in-frame clones and is missing some. The sample lists around 180,000 clones, roughly 90% occurring once. Sequenced material: peripheral blood. Receptors originate from a man aged 70 or older with active or convalescent COVID-19.

CDR3 region: CAWSVGGNTEAFF. DNA for the CDR3: TGTGCCTGGAGTGTGGGAGGGAACACTGAAGCTTTCTTT. The chain uses TRBV30 and TRBJ1-1; D remains ambiguous. This CDR3 contains 13 residues. Germline loops: CDR1 GTSNPN, CDR2 SVGIG (reference sequence). V was clipped by 0 bases and J by 1 base, with 6 bases between them.

CDR3 in amino acids: CASSLGGTGGTGELFF. The CDR3 DNA is TGTGCCAGCAGTTTAGGCGGGACAGGGGGCACCGGGGAGCTGTTTTTT. J is TRBJ2-2 and V is TRBV28; 11 nucleotides line up with TRBD1. The CDR3 is made up of 16 amino acids. Germline assignment: CDR1 MDHEN and CDR2 SYDVKM. V lost 2 bases to trimming and J lost 4 bases; unmatched junction nucleotides: 3.

This clone was seen ten or more times. The chain uses TRBV6-6 and TRBJ1-4, with no clear D. V shed 6 bases and J shed 5 bases, with 10 bases lying between them. The germline gives CDR1 MNHNY, CDR2 SVGAGI (reference sequence). This CDR3 is built from 13 residues. In DNA form, the CDR3 reads TGTGCCAGCAGCTTGGACTGGAATGAAAAACTGTTTTTT. This codes for CASSLDWNEKLFF.

The rearrangement joins TRBV5-1 to TRBJ2-5; 10 positions agree with TRBD1. The CDR3 is made up of 17 amino acids. Germline assignment: CDR1 SGHRS and CDR2 YFSETQ. The V gene end was trimmed by 0 bases and the J gene end by 2 bases; junction bases not matched to a gene: 7. CDR3 loop: CASSLGATGGWQETQYF. CDR3 in DNA: TGCGCCAGCAGCTTGGGAGCGACAGGGGGCTGGCAAGAGACCCAGTACTTC.

The CDR3 sequence: CASTPEYLGADTQYF. The DNA for the CDR3 is TGTGCCAGCACCCCGGAATACCTAGGGGCAGATACGCAGTATTTT. The rearrangement links TRBV7-2 to TRBJ2-3; a weak D match, TRBD1 (5 bases). Germline-derived CDR1 and CDR2 are SGHTA and FQGNSA. V lost 7 bases, J lost 4 bases, and 18 bases lay in between. The CDR3 totals 15 residues.

This rearrangement joins TRBV7-2 to TRBJ2-7; TRBD1 aligns across 7 bases. CDR1 SGHTA and CDR2 FQGNSA come from the germline V gene. J lost 9 bases, V lost 4 bases, and 15 bases had no gene match. There are 15 residues in the CDR3. The CDR3 region has the DNA TGTGCCAGCAGCTCTCAAGGTCTGACAGGGCAGTCGCAGTACTTC. Protein: CASSSQGLTGQSQYF. The entire variable domain, with the rest obtained from reference TRBV7-2 and TRBJ2-7, is as follows: GAGVSQSPSNKVTEKGKDVELRCDPISGHTALYWYRQSLGQGLEFLIYFQGNSAPDKSGLPSDRFSAERTGGSVSTLTIQRTQQEDSAVYLCASSSQGLTGQSQYFGPGTRLTVT.

The chain recombines TRBV6-5 with TRBJ1-6; TRBD1 matches at 9 bases. Germline trimming cut 9 bases from V and 8 bases from J; bases unmatched to any gene: 8. The CDR3 has 14 residues. Germline V gives CDR1 MNHEY, CDR2 SVGAGI. CDR3 amino acids: CARGGTGNYSPLHF. The CDR3 bases are TGTGCCAGGGGGGGGACAGGGAATTATTCACCCCTCCACTTT.

The CDR3 spells CASSGPLDGYTF. The DNA of the CDR3 is TGTGCCAGCAGTGGCCCCCTTGATGGCTACACCTTC. This rearrangement joins TRBV28 to TRBJ1-2; D unresolved. Germline V gene data show CDR1 as MDHEN and CDR2 as SYDVKM. CDR3 length equals 12 residues. V gave up 5 bases and J gave up 6 bases, with 10 bases separating them.

This clone was found once. This chain joins TRBV5-1 and TRBJ1-2; D might be TRBD1 (5 bases). The CDR3 extends over 15 amino acids. Germline V gives CDR1 SGHRS, CDR2 YFSETQ. The V and J ends lost 0 bases and 4 bases respectively, with 13 bases between them. CDR3: CASSLVSGDLYGYTF. The CDR3 DNA reads TGCGCCAGCAGCTTGGTGTCGGGGGACCTCTATGGCTACACCTTC.

The chain recombines TRBV11-2 with TRBJ1-5; D unresolved. Trimming stripped 5 bases from V and 0 bases from J, with 5 bases between. The germline V gene encodes CDR1 SGHAT and CDR2 FQNNGV. CDR3 length equals 13 residues. The CDR3 here is CASSVFSNQPQHF. As DNA, the CDR3 is TGTGCCAGCAGCGTCTTTAGCAATCAGCCCCAGCATTTT.

V gene TRBV11-3 combines with J gene TRBJ2-1; 9 positions agree with TRBD1. CDR1 SGHNT and CDR2 YENEEA come from the germline V gene. V gave up 5 bases and J gave up 3 bases; unmatched junction bases: 11. The CDR3 totals 17 residues. The CDR3 is CASSPGTGQGDYNEQFF. CDR3 DNA: TGTGCCAGCAGCCCAGGTACGGGACAGGGTGACTACAATGAGCAGTTCTTC.

Here the CDR3 DNA reads TGTGCCAGTAAGGTACAGGGGCAAGAGACCCAGTACTTC. Amino acids: CASKVQGQETQYF. The rearrangement links TRBV19 to TRBJ2-5; 7 nucleotides align to TRBD1. Trimming cost V 7 bases and J 2 bases; bases outside gene matches: 4. The germline gives CDR1 LNHDA, CDR2 SQIVND (reference sequence). CDR3 length: 13 amino acids.

This chain links TRBV5-1 with TRBJ2-3; D is perhaps TRBD2 (5 bases). V was shortened by 1 base and J by 2 bases, with 14 bases between the two germline ends. The CDR3 loop spans 16 amino acids. Germline assignment: CDR1 SGHRS and CDR2 YFSETQ. CDR3 DNA sequence: TGCGCCAGCAGCTTGATTAGAGGGAGTTCCACAGATACGCAGTATTTT. It translates to CASSLIRGSSTDTQYF.

The chain has TRBV9 and TRBJ2-7; the match to TRBD1 covers 8 bases. Germline-derived CDR1 and CDR2 are SGDLS and YYNGEE. The CDR3 sequence is 14 residues long. The V gene end was trimmed by 2 bases and the J gene end by 6 bases; junction bases not matched to a gene: 7. CDR3 residues: CASSVLDRVGEQYF. CDR3 nucleotides: TGTGCCAGCAGCGTTCTGGACAGGGTCGGCGAGCAGTACTTC.

This chain joins TRBV11-2 and TRBJ1-2; a weak D match, TRBD1 (5 bases). CDR3 length equals 13 residues. Germline V CDR1 and CDR2: SGHAT, FQNNGV. V shed 3 bases and J shed 1 base, with 6 bases lying between them. Here the CDR3 DNA reads TGTGCCAGCAGCTTCGACAGTAACTATGGCTACACCTTC. This codes for CASSFDSNYGYTF.

V is TRBV7-6 and J is TRBJ2-2; 8 bases align to TRBD2. The CDR3 runs 15 residues. Germline CDR1 SGHVS, CDR2 FNYEAQ. V was pared by 7 bases and J by 4 bases, with 8 bases of the junction left unmatched. The CDR3 region has the DNA TGTGCCAGCACCCAATGGACTAGCAGCACCGGGGAGCTGTTTTTT. Its protein is CASTQWTSSTGELFF. Looking up the rest from reference TRBV7-6 and TRBJ2-2 gives the full variable domain: GAGVSQSPRYKVTKRGQDVALRCDPISGHVSLYWYRQALGQGPEFLTYFNYEAQQDKSGLPNDRFSAERPEGSISTLTIQRTEQRDSAMYRCASTQWTSSTGELFFGEGSRLTVL.

This clone was found a few times. The chain combines TRBV5-1 with TRBJ2-1; TRBD2 matches at 16 bases. Per the germline V gene, CDR1 is SGHRS and CDR2 is YFSETQ. V gave up 3 bases and J gave up 0 bases; unmatched junction bases: 9. CDR3 length: 20 residues. The CDR3 loop is CASSSPPGLAGGSSYNEQFF. The CDR3 DNA reads TGCGCCAGCAGCTCACCCCCGGGACTAGCGGGGGGGAGCTCCTACAATGAGCAGTTCTTC. Together with reference TRBV5-1 and TRBJ2-1, the CDR3 gives the full variable domain: KAGVTQTPRYLIKTRGQQVTLSCSPISGHRSVSWYQQTPGQGLQFLFEYFSETQRNKGNFPGRFSGRQFSNSRSEMNVSTLELGDSALYLCASSSPPGLAGGSSYNEQFFGPGTRLTVL.

The chain links TRBV28 to TRBJ1-3; D possibly corresponds to TRBD1 (6 bases). Germline CDR1 is MDHEN and CDR2 is SYDVKM. V lost 4 bases, J lost 0 bases, and 16 bases lay in between. The CDR3 spans 17 residues. CDR3 nucleotides: TGTGCCAGCAGTTCCCTTTGGACAGCAAGCTCTGGAAACACCATATATTTT. Residues: CASSSLWTASSGNTIYF.

This clone was observed a single time. This chain joins TRBV9 and TRBJ2-7; D is perhaps TRBD1 (6 bases). CDR1 is SGDLS and CDR2 is YYNGEE in the germline V gene. With 4 bases removed from V and 7 bases from J, the gap between germline ends came to 9 bases. The CDR3 sequence is 11 residues long. CDR3 sequence: CASSQDSEQYF. The CDR3 region has the DNA TGTGCCAGCAGCCAGGACAGTGAGCAGTACTTC.

Written as DNA, the CDR3 is TGTGCCACCAGCAGAGGCGGCAGTATGAACACTGAAGCTTTCTTT. This gives the protein CATSRGGSMNTEAFF. This chain uses TRBV15 with TRBJ1-1; D remains unclear. Trimming left V 1 base short and J 0 bases short, with 9 bases between. The CDR3 length is 15 residues. CDR1 LNHNV and CDR2 YYDKDF come from the germline V gene (reference sequence).

The J gene is TRBJ2-7, the V gene TRBV10-2; 8 positions match TRBD1. Germline CDR1 is WSHSY and CDR2 is SAAADI. The V segment lost 4 bases and the J segment 0 bases; nucleotides outside the gene matches: 5. This CDR3 region has 15 residues. The CDR3 sequence is CASSAGTGVSYEQYF. The CDR3 DNA reads TGCGCCAGCAGTGCCGGGACAGGAGTCTCCTACGAGCAGTACTTC.

The chain carries TRBV28 and TRBJ2-2, with D possibly being TRBD1 (7 bases). Deletions cut 6 bases from V and 13 bases from J, with 24 bases between. The germline CDR1 and CDR2 sequences are MDHEN and SYDVKM. This CDR3 is built from 15 residues. The CDR3 reads CASRAGTRGQIGLFF. CDR3 DNA sequence: TGTGCCAGCAGAGCCGGGACTCGGGGACAGATAGGGCTGTTTTTT.